This TCR beta chain derives from a study of blood T cell repertoires in COVID-19. Some clones are missing from TCRdb's copy, which holds only in-frame ones; the method was immunoSEQ multiplex PCR. The table includes fewer than 250,000 clones, about nine tenths detected once. The CDR3 loop spans 14 amino acids. V lost 3 bases and J 4 bases, leaving 14 bases between the germline ends. The germline CDR1 and CDR2 sequences are SQVTM and ANQGSEA. The V and J genes are TRBV29-1 and TRBJ2-3; the D gene is possibly TRBD2 (5 bases). This TCR was recovered from a woman in her sixties who had recovered from COVID-19. Input material: peripheral blood. CDR3 sequence: CSVEAGSNPDTQYF. CDR3 coding DNA: TGCAGCGTTGAGGCGGGCTCAAACCCAGATACGCAGTATTTT.